This note documents a single T cell receptor (beta chain) sequence. Its antigen is not identified. For TCRbeta, the library was prepared with unique molecular identifiers. TCRdb reanalysed the PCR reads using MiXCR and keeps one entry per CDR3 protein. The sample carries a few hundred thousand distinct CDR3 sequences, roughly 30% recorded once. This specimen comes from a study of T-cell reconstitution after alpha-beta-depleted transplantation in children. Study results and caveats: One year after transplant, T-cell counts and diversity came mostly from newly produced T cells. As was reported, about two months after transplant, alpha-beta T cells came from several hundred expanded graft clones. Recipient T cells and thymic progenitors that survived were the source of the high TCRbeta diversity seen at day 60 in some patients.

V trimming: 6 bases; J trimming: 5 bases; junction bases outside the gene matches: 14. This CDR3 has 17 amino acids. From germline, CDR1 is DFQATT and CDR2 SNEGSKA (reference sequence). The receptor comes from a boy in the first two years of life with Wiskott-Aldrich syndrome, due to receive a stem cell transplant. The chain recombines TRBV20-1 with TRBJ2-3; 13 positions match TRBD2. The specimen comprised PBMCs, sampled before TCRalphabeta/CD19-depleted stem cell transplant. The CDR3 region is CSANGLAGAQVIDTQYF. As DNA, the CDR3 is TGCAGTGCAAACGGACTAGCGGGGGCGCAAGTTATAGATACGCAGTATTTT.